This T cell receptor (beta chain) was captured in a study of OX40 agonist ivuxolimab in advanced cancers. Across the study: In this cohort, patients received ivuxolimab, an agonistic anti-OX40 (CD134) antibody.

Sequenced by immunoSEQ multiplex PCR; TCRdb stores in-frame clones only, minus some. The sample lists some 81,000 clones, around four fifths seen once, with 0.76% in the top ten. Looked up from germline, CDR1 is MDHEN and CDR2 is SYDVKM. Trimming stripped 6 bases from V and 1 base from J, with 16 bases between. The CDR3 is made up of 15 amino acids. J is TRBJ2-7 and V is TRBV28; TRBD2 is a possible D gene (6 bases). The source is an adult with an advanced solid tumor such as melanoma, head and neck, liver or kidney cancer. The sample here was CD4+ or CD8+ T cells sorted from blood, taken in a trial of the OX40 agonist ivuxolimab. The CDR3 loop reads CASRNNAGLSYEQYF. CDR3 DNA sequence: TGTGCCAGCAGAAATAACGCGGGACTTTCCTACGAGCAGTACTTC.